This passage covers 9 T cell receptor beta chains from one sample sequenced in a study of blood T cells in healthy people across ages. A second 7 to 11 cycle PCR used barcoded and J-beta primers. TCRdb re-called the 5' RACE reads with MiXCR, one entry per CDR3 protein. The sample lists 2 million or so distinct CDR3 sequences; 40% to 55% were seen once. The sequenced sample consisted of blood. These receptors came from a woman aged 40 to 50 in good health.

In this sample, this clonotype turned up a few times. V usage is TRBV5-5 and J usage is TRBJ1-6, with D possibly being TRBD1 (5 bases). The germline V gene encodes CDR1 SGHKS and CDR2 YYEKEE (reference sequence). The V end was cut by 0 bases, the J end by 1 base, with 8 bases between. CDR3 length equals 16 residues. The CDR3 here is CASSLGAGSYNSPLHF. For the CDR3, the DNA is TGTGCCAGCAGCTTGGGGGCAGGGTCCTATAATTCACCCCTCCACTTT.

In DNA form, the CDR3 reads TGTGCCAGCAGCGTCGCAGGGGAGGGCGAGCAGTACTTC. Its protein product is CASSVAGEGEQYF. The chain couples TRBV7-6 to TRBJ2-7, with D maybe TRBD2 (7 bases). In germline, CDR1 is SGHVS, CDR2 FNYEAQ. The CDR3 runs 13 residues. Trimming took 5 bases from V and 6 from J, leaving 14 bases between them.

The genes are TRBV27 and TRBJ2-5; D not resolved. Germline CDR1 MNHEY, CDR2 SMNVEV (reference sequence). The CDR3 contains 16 residues. Between the trimmed V and J ends, which lost 10 bases and 11 bases, there was a span of 32 bases. CDR3 amino acids: CATAEIPPGTHNEQYF. CDR3 bases: TGTGCCACGGCAGAGATCCCCCCAGGTACCCACAATGAGCAGTACTTC.

This clonotype appeared a few times. CDR3 region: CASSAGQIYEQYF. CDR3 DNA: TGTGCCAGCAGTGCTGGACAGATCTACGAGCAGTACTTC. The rearrangement joins TRBV28 to TRBJ2-4; the D gene is possibly TRBD1 (6 bases). The J call may be mistaken, given a closer DNA end match to TRBJ2-7. Germline V gives CDR1 MDHEN, CDR2 SYDVKM. The CDR3 consists of 13 residues.

This clonotype has just one count. The CDR3 is CASSLGRGGFGGPQHF. Here the CDR3 DNA reads TGTGCCAGCAGTTTGGGCAGGGGAGGATTCGGTGGGCCCCAGCATTTT. The chain uses TRBV12-3 or TRBV12-4 and TRBJ1-5; tentatively, D is TRBD1 (6 bases). This CDR3 contains 16 residues. Deletions cut 3 bases from V and 9 bases from J, with 21 bases between.

The chain has TRBV27 and TRBJ2-7; D call uncertain. Germline values: CDR1 MNHEY, CDR2 SMNVEV (reference sequence). Deletions cut 6 bases from V and 2 bases from J, with 14 bases between. The CDR3 runs to 14 residues. The CDR3 is CASSLRAPTYEQYF. The CDR3, as DNA: TGTGCCAGCAGCTTAAGGGCCCCGACCTACGAGCAGTACTTC.

V and J are TRBV19 and TRBJ2-7; 9 bases are a match to TRBD1. CDR3 length equals 13 residues. CDR1 and CDR2 from the germline V gene are LNHDA and SQIVND (reference sequence). Written as DNA, the CDR3 is TGTGCGAGCCTCGGGACAGGGACCCACGAGCAGTACTTC. Protein sequence: CASLGTGTHEQYF.

The chain uses TRBV5-6 and TRBJ2-4; the match to TRBD1 covers 9 bases. The end of the DNA fits TRBJ2-5 better, so the J call may be wrong. CDR1 and CDR2 (germline): SGHDT, YYEEEE. The CDR3 runs to 15 residues. CDR3 loop: CASSFLQGAPETQYF. CDR3 nucleotides: TGTGCCAGCAGCTTCTTACAGGGGGCTCCAGAGACCCAGTACTTC.

This rearrangement joins TRBV5-1 to TRBJ2-5; weak D call: TRBD1 (6 bases). Germline values: CDR1 SGHRS, CDR2 YFSETQ. The V and J ends lost 4 bases and 5 bases respectively, with 15 bases between them. CDR3 length equals 14 residues. The CDR3 DNA is TGCGCCAGCAGCCCTAGACAGGTTTGGGAGACCCAGTACTTC. Encoded protein: CASSPRQVWETQYF.